This T cell receptor beta chain was sequenced in a study of T cell responses to AZD1222 COVID-19 vaccine. Only in-frame clones appear in the TCRdb table, and some are missing; sequencing was by immunoSEQ multiplex PCR. The sample has 110,000 to 150,000 clones; 93% are singletons. Notes on the study in general: Samples come after the peak T cell response, not at day 14. The donors showed a predominance of white British ancestry and of females, with possible underestimation of clonal diversity. Spike-specific TCR breadth and depth were elevated following two AZD1222 doses. Baseline seropositivity characterized only six AZD1222 recipients.

Germline CDR1 and CDR2: LGHNT and FRNRAP. The CDR3 contains 17 residues. V gave up 2 bases and J gave up 3 bases; unmatched junction bases: 8. A note on this clone: Its target is unknown.

Sequencing was performed on peripheral blood, taken on day 0 of AZD1222 vaccination. This receptor was taken from an adult in good health. The chain uses TRBV12-5 and TRBJ2-1; 9 nucleotides agree with TRBD2. The CDR3 reads CASGLLPPREGYNEQFF. DNA for the CDR3: TGTGCTAGTGGTTTGCTCCCCCCGCGGGAGGGCTACAATGAGCAGTTCTTC.